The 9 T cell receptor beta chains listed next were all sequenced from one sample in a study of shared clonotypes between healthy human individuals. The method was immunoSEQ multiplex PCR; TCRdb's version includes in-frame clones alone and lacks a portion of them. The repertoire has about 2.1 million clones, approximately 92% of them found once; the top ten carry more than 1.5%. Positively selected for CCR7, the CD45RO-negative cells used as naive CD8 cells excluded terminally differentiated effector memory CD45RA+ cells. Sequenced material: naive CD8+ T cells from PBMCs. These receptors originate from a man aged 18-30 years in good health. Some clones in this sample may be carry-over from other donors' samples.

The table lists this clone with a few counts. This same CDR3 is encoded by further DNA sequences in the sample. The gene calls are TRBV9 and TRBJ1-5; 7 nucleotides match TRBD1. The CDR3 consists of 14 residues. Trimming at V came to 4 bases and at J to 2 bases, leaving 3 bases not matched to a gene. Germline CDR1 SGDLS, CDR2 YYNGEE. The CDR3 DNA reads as TGTGCCAGCAGCACAACAGGGGGCAATCAGCCCCAGCATTTT. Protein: CASSTTGGNQPQHF.

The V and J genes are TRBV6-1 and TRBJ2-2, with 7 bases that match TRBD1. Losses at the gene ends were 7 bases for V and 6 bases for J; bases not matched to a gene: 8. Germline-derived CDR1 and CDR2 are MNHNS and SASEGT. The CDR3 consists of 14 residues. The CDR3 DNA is TGTGCCAGCAACGTCCTTAGGGGGCCCGGGGAGCTGTTTTTT. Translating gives CASNVLRGPGELFF.

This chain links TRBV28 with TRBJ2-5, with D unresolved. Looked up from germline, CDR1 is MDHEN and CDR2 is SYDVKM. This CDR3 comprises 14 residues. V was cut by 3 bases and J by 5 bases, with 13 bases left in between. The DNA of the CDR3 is TGTGCCAGCAGTTTTTTAGGGTATATCGAGACCCAGTACTTC. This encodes CASSFLGYIETQYF.

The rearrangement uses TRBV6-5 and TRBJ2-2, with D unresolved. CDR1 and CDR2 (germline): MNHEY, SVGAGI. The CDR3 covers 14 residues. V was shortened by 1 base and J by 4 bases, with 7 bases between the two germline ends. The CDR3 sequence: CASSYYSGTGELFF. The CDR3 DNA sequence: TGTGCCAGCAGTTACTACTCGGGCACCGGGGAGCTGTTTTTT.

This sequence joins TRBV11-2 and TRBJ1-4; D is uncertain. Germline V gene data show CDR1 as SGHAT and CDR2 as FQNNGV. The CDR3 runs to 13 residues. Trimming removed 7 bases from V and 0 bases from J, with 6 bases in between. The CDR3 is CASIGATNEKLFF. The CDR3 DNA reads TGTGCCAGCATAGGCGCAACTAATGAAAAACTGTTTTTT.

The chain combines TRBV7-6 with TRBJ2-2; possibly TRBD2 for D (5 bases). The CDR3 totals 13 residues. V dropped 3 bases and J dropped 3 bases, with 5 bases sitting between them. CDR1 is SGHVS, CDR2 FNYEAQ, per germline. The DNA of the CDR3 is TGTGCCAGCAGCTTGGGAGACACCGGGGAGCTGTTTTTT. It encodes CASSLGDTGELFF.

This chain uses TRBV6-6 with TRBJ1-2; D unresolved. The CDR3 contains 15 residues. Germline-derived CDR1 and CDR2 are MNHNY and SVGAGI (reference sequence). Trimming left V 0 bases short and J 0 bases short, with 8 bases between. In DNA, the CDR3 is TGTGCCAGCAGTTACTCGGCGGTTCCTAACTATGGCTACACCTTC. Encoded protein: CASSYSAVPNYGYTF.

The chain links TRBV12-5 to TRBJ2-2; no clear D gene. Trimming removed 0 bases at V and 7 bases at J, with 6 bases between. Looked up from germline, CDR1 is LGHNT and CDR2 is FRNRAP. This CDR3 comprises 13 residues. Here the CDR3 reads CASGLVPNGELFF. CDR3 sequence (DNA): TGTGCTAGTGGTTTGGTACCAAACGGGGAGCTGTTTTTT. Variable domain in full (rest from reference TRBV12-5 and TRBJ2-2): DARVTQTPRHKVTEMGQEVTMRCQPILGHNTVFWYRQTMMQGLELLAYFRNRAPLDDSGMPKDRFSAEMPDATLATLKIQPSEPRDSAVYFCASGLVPNGELFFGEGSRLTVL.

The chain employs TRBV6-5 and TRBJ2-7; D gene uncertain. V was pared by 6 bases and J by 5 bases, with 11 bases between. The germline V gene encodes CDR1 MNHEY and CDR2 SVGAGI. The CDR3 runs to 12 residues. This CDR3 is CASRGNRDEQYF. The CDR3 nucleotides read TGTGCCAGCAGAGGGAACAGAGACGAGCAGTACTTC.